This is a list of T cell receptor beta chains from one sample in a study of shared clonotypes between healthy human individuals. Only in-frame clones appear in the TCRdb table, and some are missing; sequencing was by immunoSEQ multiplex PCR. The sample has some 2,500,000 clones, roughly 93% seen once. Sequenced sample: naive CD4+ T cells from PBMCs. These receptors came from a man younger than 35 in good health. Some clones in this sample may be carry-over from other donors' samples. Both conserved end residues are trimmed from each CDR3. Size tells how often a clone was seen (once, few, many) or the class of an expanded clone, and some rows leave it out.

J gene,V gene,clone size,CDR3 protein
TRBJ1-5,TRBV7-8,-,ASSKNRGNQPQH
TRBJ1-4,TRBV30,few,AWKSWAGNEKLF
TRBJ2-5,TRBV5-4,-,ASSLYPETQY
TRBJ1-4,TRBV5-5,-,ASSFPPTNEKLF
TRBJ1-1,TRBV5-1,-,ASSLEQANTEAF
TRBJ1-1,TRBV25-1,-,ASSGLGGTLNEAF
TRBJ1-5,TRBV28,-,ASSTVGQGNQPQH
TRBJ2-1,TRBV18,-,ASSPLASGGASGEQF
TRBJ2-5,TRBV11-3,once,ASSKTRVGETQY
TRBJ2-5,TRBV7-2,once,ASSLDGEETQY
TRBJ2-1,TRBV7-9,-,ASSFYRGDYNEQF
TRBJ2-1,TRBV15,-,ATSLQEWPRANSVNEQF
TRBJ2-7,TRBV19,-,ASRTSGSSYEQY
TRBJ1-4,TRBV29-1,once,SVETPRLGEKLF
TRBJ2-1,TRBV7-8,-,ASSLKLATYNEQF
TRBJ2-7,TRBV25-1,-,ASSELFGGREQY
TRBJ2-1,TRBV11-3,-,ASSFRGSGRAGGEQF
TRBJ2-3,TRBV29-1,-,SVDSMPGGDTQY
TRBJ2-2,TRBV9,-,ASSSSGRPGTGELF
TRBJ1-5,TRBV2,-,ASSWDSSNQPQH
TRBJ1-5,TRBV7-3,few,ASSESGGFQPQH
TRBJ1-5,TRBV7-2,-,ASSLLGRNSNQPQH
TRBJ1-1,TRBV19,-,ASSIDVVVNTEAF
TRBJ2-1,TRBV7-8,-,ASSLNRDFLYNEQF
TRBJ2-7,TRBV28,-,ASSLTSGGILYEQY
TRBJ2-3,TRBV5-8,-,ASSGQGADTQY
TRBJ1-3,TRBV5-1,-,ASSSGAGISGNTIY
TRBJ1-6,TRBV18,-,ASSPGGYNSPLH
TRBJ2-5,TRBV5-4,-,ASSSGRGETQY
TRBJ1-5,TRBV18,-,ASSPTGNQPQH
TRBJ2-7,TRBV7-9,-,ASSFTGTGGSGEQY
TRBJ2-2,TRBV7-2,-,ASSLDSWTGQTGELF
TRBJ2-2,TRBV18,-,ASSPGLRSGELF
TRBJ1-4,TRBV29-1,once,SVLFSPAGGEKLF
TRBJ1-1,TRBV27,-,ASIRKFQGLYDTEAF
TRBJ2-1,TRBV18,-,ASSPEDRDYNEQF
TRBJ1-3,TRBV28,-,ASIRGVTGNTIY
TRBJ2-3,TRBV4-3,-,ASSHPHGEGTQY
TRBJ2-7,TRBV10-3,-,AISTVYEQY
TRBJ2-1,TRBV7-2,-,ASSQTSGGYNEQF
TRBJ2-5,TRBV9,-,ASSVGGTSGRETQY
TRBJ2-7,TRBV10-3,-,ATARQGLIDEQY
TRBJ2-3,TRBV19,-,ASSAWGGGPSTDTQY
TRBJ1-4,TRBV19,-,ASSIGSGNEKLF
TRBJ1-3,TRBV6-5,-,ASSYSWSRSGNTIY
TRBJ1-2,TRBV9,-,ASSVRAQAVYGYT
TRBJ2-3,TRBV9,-,ASSVGTTVTSTDTQY
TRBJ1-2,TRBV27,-,ASSLGYT
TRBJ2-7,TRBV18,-,ASSPAGGGYEQY
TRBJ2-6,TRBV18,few,ASSLRGLVLT
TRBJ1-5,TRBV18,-,ASSPGQGGNQPQH
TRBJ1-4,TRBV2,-,ATQTERNEKLF
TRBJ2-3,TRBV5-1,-,ASYPRDGSTDTQY
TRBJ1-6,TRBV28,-,ASKHGPGESYNSPLH
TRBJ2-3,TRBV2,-,ASDRGRDTQY
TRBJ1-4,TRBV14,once,ASSQDSNRIATNEKLF
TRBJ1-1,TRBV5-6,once,ASSPELGAEAF